The 23 T cell receptor beta chains presented below share a single source sample, sequenced in a study of read filtering for tumor transcriptome and immune sequencing. The library was built from about 370 ng RNA with molecular barcoded adaptors for alpha/delta and beta/gamma chains. Each CDR3 protein gets one entry after TCRdb re-called the reads with MiXCR. The sample has 20,000 to 30,000 distinct CDR3 sequences; around a fifth are singletons. The sequenced material came from a population of CD138-negative cells sorted from bone marrow. Source of these receptors: a donor at least 40 years old with multiple myeloma.

This clonotype occurred many times. The chain is built from TRBV9 and TRBJ2-3; D is uncertain. Trimming took off 0 bases at V and 3 bases at J, with 17 bases between the two ends. The CDR3 is 17 residues long. Germline lookup yields CDR1 SGDLS and CDR2 YYNGEE. The DNA for the CDR3 is TGTGCCAGCAGCGTAGAGCCAAGGATGACCGGGACAGATACGCAGTATTTT. Translating gives CASSVEPRMTGTDTQYF.

As DNA, the CDR3 is TGCAGTGCTAGGGATGATAGACGCGGCGGGGTTCACAATGAGCAGTTCTTC. It is translated as CSARDDRRGGVHNEQFF. The V gene is TRBV20-1, the J gene TRBJ2-1, with a weak D call TRBD2 (6 bases). In germline, CDR1 is DFQATT, CDR2 SNEGSKA (reference sequence). V lost 3 bases to trimming and J lost 5 bases, with 23 bases between them. The CDR3 is made up of 17 amino acids.

Worth noting for this clonotype: One base away lies a much larger clone, so this may be a sequencing read error. This sequence joins TRBV24-1 and TRBJ1-1; perhaps TRBD1 as D (6 bases). CDR3 length: 16 amino acids. V was pared by 2 bases and J by 1 base, with 13 bases between. The germline V gene has CDR1 KGHDR and CDR2 SFDVKD. CDR3 sequence reads: CATSDSQGYANTEAFF. The DNA of the CDR3 is TGTGCCACCAGTGATTCGCAGGGGTACGCGAACACTGAAGCTTTCTTT.

This clonotype was seen at least ten times. The rearrangement links TRBV20-1 to TRBJ1-6, with D unclear. Trimming took off 3 bases at V and 7 bases at J, with 10 bases between the two ends. In germline, CDR1 is DFQATT, CDR2 SNEGSKA (reference sequence). This CDR3 is 13 amino acids long. This chain's CDR3 is CSASLTPNSPLHF. The CDR3 coding sequence is TGCAGTGCTAGCCTGACACCGAATTCACCCCTCCACTTT.

A few counts support this clonotype. The chain uses TRBV30 and TRBJ1-1, with no clear D. The CDR3 consists of 13 residues. The germline V gene has CDR1 GTSNPN and CDR2 SVGIG (reference sequence). Trimming pared 2 bases from V and 5 bases from J, leaving 12 bases between. CDR3 sequence (DNA): TGTGCCTGGAGTTCTGACCCTGGGACTGAAGCTTTCTTT. Protein product: CAWSSDPGTEAFF. Full variable domain (outside the CDR3, taken from reference TRBV30 and TRBJ1-1): SQTIHQWPATLVQPVGSPLSLECTVEGTSNPNLYWYRQAAGRGLQLLFYSVGIGQISSEVPQNLSASRPQDRQFILSSKKLLLSDSGFYLCAWSSDPGTEAFFGQGTRLTVV.

This clonotype was detected ten times or more. The CDR3 nucleotides are TGTGCCAGCAGCGTTACAAGTGGTCCTGACAATGAGCAGTTCTTC. As protein: CASSVTSGPDNEQFF. V gene TRBV9 combines with J gene TRBJ2-1; D is ambiguous. V was trimmed by 2 bases and J by 5 bases, leaving 14 bases between them. The CDR3 is made up of 15 amino acids. The germline gives CDR1 SGDLS, CDR2 YYNGEE.

To note about this clonotype: This sequence may be a read error, since a much larger clone differs from it by one base. V usage is TRBV5-1 and J usage is TRBJ1-1, with D perhaps matching TRBD1 (5 bases). The CDR3 runs to 16 residues. Trimming cost V 0 bases and J 6 bases, with 18 bases left between them. Germline V gives CDR1 SGHRS, CDR2 YFSETQ. CDR3 amino acids: CASSLVPWGVFAEAFF. CDR3 DNA sequence: TGCGCCAGCAGCTTGGTACCTTGGGGGGTCTTTGCTGAAGCTTTCTTT. The complete variable domain, with remaining parts taken from reference TRBV5-1 and TRBJ1-1, reads KAGVTQTPRYLIKTRGQQVTLSCSPISGHRSVSWYQQTPGQGLQFLFEYFSETQRNKGNFPGRFSGRQFSNSRSEMNVSTLELGDSALYLCASSLVPWGVFAEAFFGQGTRLTVV.

This sequence joins TRBV12-3 or TRBV12-4 and TRBJ1-1; D is uncertain. The CDR3 is 16 amino acids. With 3 bases removed from V and 3 bases from J, the gap between germline ends came to 17 bases. Here the CDR3 reads CASSFYPMGMDTEAFF. CDR3 sequence (DNA): TGTGCCAGCAGTTTTTACCCAATGGGCATGGACACTGAAGCTTTCTTT.

This clonotype was detected ten times or more. The V call is TRBV19, the J call TRBJ2-3; TRBD2 matches 8 bases. The CDR3 is 13 residues long. V shed 10 bases, J shed 1 base, and the junction held 4 bases outside the gene matches. From germline, CDR1 is LNHDA and CDR2 SQIVND (reference sequence). The CDR3 reads CATGGDGTDTQYF. The CDR3, as DNA: TGTGCCACCGGGGGGGATGGCACAGATACGCAGTATTTT.

In this sample, this clonotype turned up many times. The rearrangement joins TRBV5-1 to TRBJ1-4; 7 nucleotides match TRBD1. Germline trimming cut 2 bases from V and 8 bases from J; bases unmatched to any gene: 9. Germline CDR1 reads SGHRS; CDR2 reads YFSETQ. There are 15 residues in the CDR3. CDR3 bases: TGCGCCAGCAGCTTCGACAGGGTGTCTGGGGAAAAACTGTTTTTT. Its protein product is CASSFDRVSGEKLFF.

The rearrangement links TRBV6-1 to TRBJ2-7, with a tentative D call TRBD2 (5 bases). There are 12 residues in the CDR3. V was cut by 11 bases and J by 4 bases, with 15 bases left in between. The germline V gene encodes CDR1 MNHNS and CDR2 SASEGT. The CDR3, as DNA: TGTGCCGGGAAAAAGACGGGATACGAGCAGTACTTC. As protein: CAGKKTGYEQYF.

The V gene is TRBV19, the J gene TRBJ1-5; perhaps TRBD1 as D (6 bases). V lost 1 base to trimming and J lost 11 bases, with 15 bases between them. In germline, CDR1 is LNHDA, CDR2 SQIVND (reference sequence). The CDR3 contains 14 residues. In DNA, the CDR3 is TGTGCCAGTAGTATAGGGACAGCCTCATCAGCCCAGCATTTT. This encodes CASSIGTASSAQHF.

This clonotype showed up just a few times. This sequence joins TRBV5-6 and TRBJ1-2; 7 bases align to TRBD1. CDR1 SGHDT and CDR2 YYEEEE come from the germline V gene. Trimming cost V 2 bases and J 4 bases; bases outside gene matches: 11. The CDR3 runs to 16 residues. This CDR3 reads CASSFIGTETFYGYTF. The CDR3 bases are TGTGCCAGCAGCTTTATCGGGACAGAAACTTTCTATGGCTACACCTTC.

This clonotype was seen repeatedly, ten times or more. This rearrangement joins TRBV7-6 to TRBJ2-1; 10 bases fit TRBD2. Trimming at V came to 1 base and at J to 6 bases, leaving 3 bases not matched to a gene. The V gene's germline CDR1 is SGHVS and CDR2 FNYEAQ. This CDR3 spans 15 amino acids. In DNA form, the CDR3 reads TGTGCCAGCAGCTTAGGGGCTAGCGGGGGCAATGAGCAGTTCTTC. It encodes CASSLGASGGNEQFF.

CDR3 DNA sequence: TGTGCCATCAGTGACCCGAGGGGAGTTGAAGCTTTCTTT. This codes for CAISDPRGVEAFF. The V and J genes are TRBV10-3 and TRBJ1-1; possible D gene TRBD1, 5 bases. Germline V CDR1 and CDR2: ENHRY, SYGVKD. Trimming left V 3 bases short and J 7 bases short, with 12 bases between. The CDR3 has 13 residues.

The chain links TRBV5-1 to TRBJ2-2; TRBD1 matches at 9 bases. Trimming cost V 4 bases and J 1 base; bases outside gene matches: 8. The CDR3 is 17 amino acids. Germline CDR1 and CDR2: SGHRS and YFSETQ. The CDR3 coding sequence is TGCGCCAGCAGCACAGTTCTGACAGGGGGGAACACCGGGGAGCTGTTTTTT. It yields the protein CASSTVLTGGNTGELFF.

This clonotype came up many times. V gene TRBV20-1 combines with J gene TRBJ2-7, with D maybe TRBD2 (6 bases). The germline gives CDR1 DFQATT, CDR2 SNEGSKA (reference sequence). The CDR3 runs 15 residues. V was shortened by 1 base and J by 1 base, with 14 bases between the two germline ends. The CDR3 reads CSARALGGLSYEQYF. The DNA of the CDR3 is TGCAGTGCTAGAGCGTTGGGGGGTCTATCCTACGAGCAGTACTTC.

This clonotype was seen at least ten times. The rearrangement joins TRBV5-1 to TRBJ2-5; D call uncertain. V gave up 4 bases and J gave up 2 bases, with 6 bases separating them. The CDR3 spans 12 residues. Germline V gene sequence: CDR1 SGHRS, CDR2 YFSETQ. CDR3 region: CASSNPQETQYF. The CDR3 DNA reads as TGCGCCAGCAGCAATCCTCAAGAGACCCAGTACTTC.

Comment on this clonotype: A much larger clone lies a single base off, so this may be a read error. The rearrangement links TRBV5-1 to TRBJ2-3, with 12 bases fitting TRBD1. Germline CDR1 reads SGHRS; CDR2 reads YFSETQ. The CDR3 has 17 amino acids. J lost 6 bases, V lost 5 bases, and 13 bases had no gene match. CDR3 bases: TGCGCCAGCAGATTCGGCGGGACAGGGGGCAAGGGGGATACGCAGTATTTT. This sequence encodes CASRFGGTGGKGDTQYF. The variable domain in full, with the rest retrieved from reference TRBV5-1 and TRBJ2-3, is KAGVTQTPRYLIKTRGQQVTLSCSPISGHRSVSWYQQTPGQGLQFLFEYFSETQRNKGNFPGRFSGRQFSNSRSEMNVSTLELGDSALYLCASRFGGTGGKGDTQYFGPGTRLTVL.

A word on this clonotype: Mismatch with germline at one junction end may stem from a read error. The chain employs TRBV18 and TRBJ1-1, with 7 bases aligning to TRBD1. The germline gives CDR1 KGHSH, CDR2 LQKENI. This CDR3 has 18 residues. CDR3 nucleotides: TGTGCCTGCTCACCAAGTCAATTTCGTCCAGAACAGGGGATAGGAGCTTTCTTT. This gives the protein CACSPSQFRPEQGIGAFF.

The chain carries TRBV6-5 and TRBJ2-3; D may be TRBD2 (5 bases). There are 15 residues in the CDR3. V was shortened by 6 bases and J by 0 bases, with 13 bases between the two germline ends. Per germline, CDR1 MNHEY and CDR2 SVGAGI. The CDR3 protein is CASSLRGWSTDTQYF. In nucleotides, the CDR3 is TGTGCCAGCAGCCTCCGGGGATGGAGCACAGATACGCAGTATTTT.

This chain uses TRBV7-9 with TRBJ1-4; no reliable D call. V lost 5 bases and J 9 bases, leaving 13 bases between the germline ends. Germline CDR1 reads SEHNR; CDR2 reads FQNEAQ (reference sequence). This CDR3 contains 13 residues. This CDR3 reads CASSPAGVKKLFF. CDR3 bases: TGTGCCAGCAGCCCTGCCGGGGTAAAAAAACTGTTTTTT.

At least ten counts were recorded for this clonotype. CDR3 coding DNA: TGTGCCAGCAAGGAGGGGAACGGCAATCAGCCCCAGCATTTT. Its translation: CASKEGNGNQPQHF. The rearrangement joins TRBV6-5 to TRBJ1-5; a weak D match, TRBD1 (5 bases). With 7 bases removed from V and 2 bases from J, the gap between germline ends came to 12 bases. From germline, CDR1 is MNHEY and CDR2 SVGAGI. The CDR3 has 14 residues.